Listed below are T cell receptor beta chains from one sample, sequenced in a study of CD8+CD57+ T cells in acquired aplastic anemia. TCRdb reanalysed the reads using MiXCR and keeps one entry per CDR3 protein. The data show 400,000 to 450,000 distinct CDR3 sequences, roughly 68% seen once. Sequenced sample: sorted CD4+, CD8+, or CD8+CD57+ T cells (not recorded which) from PBMCs. Receptor source: a human donor in good health, serving as a control. Both conserved end residues are part of each CDR3. The order of the fields is D gene, clone size, V gene, J gene, CDR3 DNA, CDR3 protein. The D gene is left open where the match is weak. Size values are once, few and many counts, or a class for expanded clones, and some rows have none.

d_gene: TRBD2
abundance: once
v_gene: TRBV25-1
j_gene: TRBJ2-1
CDR3nt: TGTGCCAGCAGCCGGACTAGCGGGAGGGACAATGAGCAGTTCTTC
CDR3aa: CASSRTSGRDNEQFF

d_gene: .
abundance: .
v_gene: TRBV9
j_gene: TRBJ2-5
CDR3nt: TGTGCCAGCAGCGTAGTGGGCTTAACACACCAGACCTTC
CDR3aa: CASSVVGLTHQTF

d_gene: TRBD1
abundance: .
v_gene: TRBV5-1
j_gene: TRBJ2-2
CDR3nt: TGCGCCAGCAGCGGGACAGGGGACAGCAAGCTGTTTTTT
CDR3aa: CASSGTGDSKLFF

d_gene: .
abundance: few
v_gene: TRBV19
j_gene: TRBJ2-2
CDR3nt: TGTGCCAGCTGTGGGACGGCGAACACCGGGGAGCTGTTTTTT
CDR3aa: CASCGTANTGELFF

d_gene: .
abundance: .
v_gene: TRBV25-1
j_gene: TRBJ1-2
CDR3nt: TGTGCCAGCAGTGAATTGACCTTACCCTATGGCTACACCTTC
CDR3aa: CASSELTLPYGYTF

d_gene: .
abundance: few
v_gene: TRBV20-1
j_gene: TRBJ2-5
CDR3nt: TGCAGTGCTAGGGCCGGGGATCAGCAAGAGACCCAGTACTTC
CDR3aa: CSARAGDQQETQYF

d_gene: TRBD2
abundance: many
v_gene: TRBV6-5
j_gene: TRBJ2-2
CDR3nt: TGTGCCAGCAGTTCCCTAGCGGGGGGGCGTAAGCACACCGGGGAGCTGTTTTTT
CDR3aa: CASSSLAGGRKHTGELFF

d_gene: TRBD2
abundance: many
v_gene: TRBV6-5
j_gene: TRBJ2-1
CDR3nt: TGTGCCAGCAGTCGGCCTGGGCGGGGGAACTACAATGAGCAGTTCTTC
CDR3aa: CASSRPGRGNYNEQFF

d_gene: TRBD1
abundance: few
v_gene: TRBV25-1
j_gene: TRBJ1-2
CDR3nt: TGTGCCAGCAAAATAGGGACAGGACCATATGGCTACACCTTC
CDR3aa: CASKIGTGPYGYTF

d_gene: TRBD1
abundance: once
v_gene: TRBV11-2
j_gene: TRBJ1-3
CDR3nt: TGTGCCAGCAGTAATGGGGGACAGGGCTCTGGAAACACCATATATTTT
CDR3aa: CASSNGGQGSGNTIYF

d_gene: .
abundance: once
v_gene: TRBV20-1
j_gene: TRBJ2-3
CDR3nt: TGCAGTGCTAGAGATCCGTGGGGCAGCGATACGCAGTATTTT
CDR3aa: CSARDPWGSDTQYF

d_gene: TRBD2
abundance: .
v_gene: TRBV5-1
j_gene: TRBJ2-3
CDR3nt: TGCGCCACCAGCTACGCGGGCGGGGGGGCCGTAGATACGCAGTATTTT
CDR3aa: CATSYAGGGAVDTQYF

d_gene: .
abundance: .
v_gene: TRBV7-2
j_gene: TRBJ2-7
CDR3nt: TGTGCCAGCAGCTTTGAGGGGTCCTACGAGCAGTACCTCTACTTC
CDR3aa: CASSFEGSYEQYLYF

d_gene: TRBD2
abundance: once
v_gene: TRBV5-6
j_gene: TRBJ2-7
CDR3nt: TGTGCCAGCAGCAACGGACTAGCGGGGGGGTCCTACGAGCAGTACTTC
CDR3aa: CASSNGLAGGSYEQYF

d_gene: .
abundance: many
v_gene: TRBV5-8
j_gene: TRBJ1-2
CDR3nt: TGTGCCAGCAGCTTGGAGGTGGGAACGGCTAACTATGGCTACACCTTC
CDR3aa: CASSLEVGTANYGYTF

d_gene: .
abundance: .
v_gene: TRBV5-8
j_gene: TRBJ2-7
CDR3nt: TGTGCCAGCAGTCCTACCGACCAGCAGTACTTC
CDR3aa: CASSPTDQQYF

d_gene: .
abundance: .
v_gene: TRBV7-9
j_gene: TRBJ2-3
CDR3nt: TGTGCCAGCAGCCTAGTAGGGCGGGGTAATCAACCTCAGCAGTATTTT
CDR3aa: CASSLVGRGNQPQQYF

d_gene: .
abundance: .
v_gene: TRBV12-3/TRBV12-4
j_gene: TRBJ1-1
CDR3nt: TGTGCCACCAGTATAGGTTACACTGAAGCTTTCTTT
CDR3aa: CATSIGYTEAFF

d_gene: TRBD1
abundance: .
v_gene: TRBV7-9
j_gene: TRBJ1-6
CDR3nt: TGCGCCAGCAGCTCTACAGGGGTTTCACACATCCACTTT
CDR3aa: CASSSTGVSHIHF

d_gene: TRBD2
abundance: few
v_gene: TRBV19
j_gene: TRBJ2-7
CDR3nt: TGTGCCAGTAGTTTGGGACTAGCGGACGAGCAGTACTTC
CDR3aa: CASSLGLADEQYF

d_gene: .
abundance: .
v_gene: TRBV10-3
j_gene: TRBJ1-6
CDR3nt: TGTGCCATCAGTGAGTCCCCGACACGCGCTTATTCACCCCTCCACTTT
CDR3aa: CAISESPTRAYSPLHF

d_gene: TRBD2
abundance: .
v_gene: TRBV10-1
j_gene: TRBJ2-1
CDR3nt: TGCGCCAGTAGCTGGGCGGGGGGGCCGGTTGAGCAGTTCTTC
CDR3aa: CASSWAGGPVEQFF

d_gene: .
abundance: .
v_gene: TRBV20-1
j_gene: TRBJ2-1
CDR3nt: TGCAGTGCTACTCAGGGAGAGGGTGAAGATGAGCAGTTCTTC
CDR3aa: CSATQGEGEDEQFF

d_gene: .
abundance: .
v_gene: TRBV19
j_gene: TRBJ1-2
CDR3nt: TGTGCCAGTAGTATGCCCGTGACTGGCGGCTATGGCTACACCTTC
CDR3aa: CASSMPVTGGYGYTF

d_gene: TRBD1
abundance: .
v_gene: TRBV12-3/TRBV12-4
j_gene: TRBJ2-3
CDR3nt: TGTGCCATACAGGTCTACAGGGGGACAGATACGCAGTATTTT
CDR3aa: CAIQVYRGTDTQYF